This entry describes one T cell receptor (beta chain). The antigen this receptor binds is unknown. Base qualities are not recorded, but no much larger clone differs from it by a single base. Genomic DNA was isolated from the sorted cells so that the TCRbeta CDR3 region could be sequenced. The immunoSEQ Assay was used for sequencing of TCRbeta CDR3 regions. This immuneACCESS table, as held by TCRdb, lists in-frame sequences with V and J called but not all clones. Of the missing ones, under half trace to an unresolved V gene in checked studies; the others have no known cause. The sample table holds more than 60,000 clones, of which 85% to 90% were seen once. Roughly an eighth of the sample rests with the top ten. This sample stems from a study of OX40 agonist ivuxolimab in advanced cancers. Background for the entire study: Ivuxolimab, which targeted the costimulatory receptor OX40 (CD134), was an agonistic, fully human IgG2 monoclonal antibody. Intravenous ivuxolimab was administered to patients every 2 weeks at six dose levels: 0.01, 0.1, 0.3, 1.5, 3 and 10 mg/kg. Of the 50 to 55 patients in dose escalation, about 20 had hepatocellular carcinoma, about 15 had melanoma, 9 had renal cell carcinoma and 9 had head and neck cancer. A male proportion of almost 85% and a mean age of approximately 61 years, ranging from about 23 to 90, were recorded for the dose-escalation cohort. Prior anti-PD-1, anti-PD-L1 or anti-CTLA-4 therapy was permitted, and checkpoint inhibitors had been received by less than 45% of dose-escalation patients. Partial responses occurred in three dose-escalation patients, of whom one had hepatocellular carcinoma and two had cutaneous melanoma. The purpose of peripheral TCRbeta sequencing was to test whether ivuxolimab changed TCR sequence diversity and led to clonal T-cell expansion. The paper describes the monotherapy dose-escalation part (N of about 52 patients) of the phase I trial of ivuxolimab.

What the study reported, not specific to this receptor: After ivuxolimab, expanded clones were on average more numerous among CD8+ T cells than among CD4+ T cells. Clonal expansion of both CD4+ and CD8+ blood T cells was observed from baseline to week 6 at doses 0.1 to 3.0 mg/kg. Partial responders in the 0.1-3.0 mg/kg groups had among the lowest normalized peripheral clonal expansion, especially among CD8+ T cells. The antigen specificity of the peripheral T cells that underwent clonal expansion was not determined. Low levels of normalized T-cell clonal expansion were also seen in some patients who did not respond.

The trial excluded patients who had a history of autoimmune disease or who were on systemic immunosuppression. Peripheral blood for TCR sequencing was collected from all dose cohorts at baseline, on cycle 4 day 1, and on cycle 7 day 1. The samples were taken from a phase I, first-in-human, multicenter, open-label dose-escalation trial of ivuxolimab. Adults with locally advanced or metastatic head and neck squamous cell, hepatocellular, melanoma or renal cell carcinoma were enrolled in the trial. CD4+ and CD8+ T cells were sorted separately from peripheral blood before TCR sequencing. According to the germline V gene (reference sequence), CDR1 reads LNHDA and CDR2 reads SQIVND. V and J are truncated by 9 bases and 6 bases respectively, leaving an intervening sequence of 21 bases. From the cysteine up to the phenylalanine, the CDR3 has a length of 16 residues. Only the CDR3 portion is preserved as DNA: 48 bases, with reading frame beginning at the first base.

This receptor was identified in an adult with an advanced solid tumor such as melanoma, head and neck, liver or kidney cancer. The chain couples TRBV19 to TRBJ1-6; D gene: possibly TRBD1, on 5 matching bases. Sequenced material: CD4+ or CD8+ T cells sorted from blood, taken in a trial of the OX40 agonist ivuxolimab. For the CDR3, the sequence is CASKRRESSGNSPLHF. The bases are TGTGCCAGCAAACGCAGGGAGAGTTCGGGTAATTCACCCCTCCACTTT.